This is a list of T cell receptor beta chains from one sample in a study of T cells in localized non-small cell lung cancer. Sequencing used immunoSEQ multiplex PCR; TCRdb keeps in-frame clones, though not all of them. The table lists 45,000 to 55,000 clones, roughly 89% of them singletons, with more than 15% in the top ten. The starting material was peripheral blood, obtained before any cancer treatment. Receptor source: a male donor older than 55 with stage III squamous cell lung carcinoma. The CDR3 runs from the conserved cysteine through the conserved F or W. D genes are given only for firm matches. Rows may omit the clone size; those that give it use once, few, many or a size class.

CDR3 protein: CASSPSTGNNYGYTF
CDR3 DNA: TGTGCCAGCAGCCCATCGACGGGCAATAACTATGGCTACACCTTC
clone size: NA
D gene: NA
V gene: TRBV7-8
J gene: TRBJ1-2

CDR3 protein: CASSGQAFGNTIYF
CDR3 DNA: TGTGCCAGCTCTGGACAGGCCTTTGGAAACACCATATATTTT
clone size: NA
D gene: TRBD1
V gene: TRBV6-5
J gene: TRBJ1-3

CDR3 protein: CASSHGLGTGQETQYF
CDR3 DNA: TGCGCCAGCAGCCATGGATTAGGGACAGGACAAGAGACCCAGTACTTC
clone size: few
D gene: TRBD1
V gene: TRBV4-1
J gene: TRBJ2-5

CDR3 protein: CATSRGGQPQHF
CDR3 DNA: TGTGCCACCAGCAGAGGAGGTCAGCCCCAGCATTTT
clone size: NA
D gene: NA
V gene: TRBV15
J gene: TRBJ1-5

CDR3 protein: CASSVRTSALNSPLHF
CDR3 DNA: TGTGCCAGTAGTGTGAGGACATCAGCCCTTAATTCACCCCTCCACTTT
clone size: NA
D gene: NA
V gene: TRBV19
J gene: TRBJ1-6

CDR3 protein: CASSVAGTGEGEQYF
CDR3 DNA: TGTGCCAGCAGTGTCGCCGGGACAGGGGAAGGCGAGCAGTACTTC
clone size: NA
D gene: TRBD1
V gene: TRBV6-5
J gene: TRBJ2-7

CDR3 protein: CSVPKPPGRGTEAFF
CDR3 DNA: TGCAGCGTCCCCAAACCCCCAGGGCGTGGGACTGAAGCTTTCTTT
clone size: NA
D gene: NA
V gene: TRBV29-1
J gene: TRBJ1-1

CDR3 protein: CASSLASGAYNEQFF
CDR3 DNA: TGTGCCAGCAGCTTAGCGAGCGGGGCCTACAATGAGCAGTTCTTC
clone size: NA
D gene: TRBD2
V gene: TRBV7-9
J gene: TRBJ2-1

CDR3 protein: CASRIRLAGFNEQFF
CDR3 DNA: TGTGCCAGTAGAATTAGGCTAGCGGGCTTCAATGAGCAGTTCTTC
clone size: NA
D gene: TRBD2
V gene: TRBV19
J gene: TRBJ2-1

CDR3 protein: CASSPGNTDTQYF
CDR3 DNA: TGTGCCAGCTCACCAGGGAACACAGATACGCAGTATTTT
clone size: NA
D gene: NA
V gene: TRBV18
J gene: TRBJ2-3

CDR3 protein: CATSSPRQGNYGYTF
CDR3 DNA: TGTGCCACCAGCAGCCCGAGACAGGGGAACTATGGCTACACCTTC
clone size: medium-sized
D gene: TRBD1
V gene: TRBV15
J gene: TRBJ1-2

CDR3 protein: CASSYTDGYTF
CDR3 DNA: TGTGCCAGCAGTTACACAGATGGCTACACCTTC
clone size: NA
D gene: NA
V gene: TRBV6-5
J gene: TRBJ1-2

CDR3 protein: CASSAQGPSTDTQYF
CDR3 DNA: TGTGCCAGCAGCGCACAGGGGCCGAGCACAGATACGCAGTATTTT
clone size: NA
D gene: TRBD1
V gene: TRBV6-5
J gene: TRBJ2-3

CDR3 protein: CASSLGLPFDF
CDR3 DNA: TGTGCCAGCAGCTTAGGCCTACCCTTCGACTTC
clone size: NA
D gene: NA
V gene: TRBV7-2
J gene: TRBJ2-5

CDR3 protein: CASGDRLYEQYF
CDR3 DNA: TGTGCCAGCGGGGACAGACTCTACGAGCAGTACTTC
clone size: NA
D gene: TRBD1
V gene: TRBV5-4
J gene: TRBJ2-7

CDR3 protein: CASTTGRMNTEAFF
CDR3 DNA: TGTGCCAGCACAACCGGGCGGATGAACACTGAAGCTTTCTTT
clone size: NA
D gene: NA
V gene: TRBV18
J gene: TRBJ1-1

CDR3 protein: CASSRNPGPYEQYF
CDR3 DNA: TGTGCCAGCAGCCGGAACCCAGGCCCCTACGAGCAGTACTTC
clone size: once
D gene: NA
V gene: TRBV6-5
J gene: TRBJ2-7

CDR3 protein: CASSLTSGQETQYF
CDR3 DNA: TGTGCCAGCAGTTTGACTAGCGGCCAAGAGACCCAGTACTTC
clone size: NA
D gene: TRBD2
V gene: TRBV5-4
J gene: TRBJ2-5

CDR3 protein: CASSPRGGDNNEQFF
CDR3 DNA: TGTGCCAGCAGCCCCCGCGGGGGGGATAACAATGAGCAGTTCTTC
clone size: NA
D gene: TRBD2
V gene: TRBV7-3
J gene: TRBJ2-1

CDR3 protein: CASSEGQGAIHEQYF
CDR3 DNA: TGTGCCAGCAGTGAAGGTCAGGGGGCCATCCACGAGCAGTACTTC
clone size: NA
D gene: TRBD1
V gene: TRBV2
J gene: TRBJ2-7

CDR3 protein: CASSGSIDGTGLFLNEKLFF
CDR3 DNA: TGTGCCAGCAGCGGAAGCATCGACGGGACAGGCCTTTTCCTTAATGAAAAACTGTTTTTT
clone size: NA
D gene: TRBD1
V gene: TRBV5-5
J gene: TRBJ1-4

CDR3 protein: CASSVAGETYNEQFF
CDR3 DNA: TGTGCCAGCAGCGTAGCGGGAGAGACCTACAATGAGCAGTTCTTC
clone size: NA
D gene: NA
V gene: TRBV9
J gene: TRBJ2-1

CDR3 protein: CASRGGTNQPQHF
CDR3 DNA: TGTGCCAGCAGGGGGGGGACCAATCAGCCCCAGCATTTT
clone size: few
D gene: NA
V gene: TRBV6-5
J gene: TRBJ1-5

CDR3 protein: CASSSGLAGSNEQFF
CDR3 DNA: TGTGCCAGCAGCTCCGGACTAGCGGGGTCCAATGAGCAGTTCTTC
clone size: once
D gene: TRBD2
V gene: TRBV7-3
J gene: TRBJ2-1

CDR3 protein: CSVVSRRNLDTQYF
CDR3 DNA: TGCAGCGTTGTCTCTAGGCGGAACTTAGATACGCAGTATTTT
clone size: NA
D gene: NA
V gene: TRBV29-1
J gene: TRBJ2-3

CDR3 protein: CASSLSRTAVANVLTF
CDR3 DNA: TGTGCCAGCAGCTTATCCCGGACGGCGGTCGCCAACGTCCTGACTTTC
clone size: NA
D gene: NA
V gene: TRBV7-9
J gene: TRBJ2-6

CDR3 protein: CATRGAAGGQPQHF
CDR3 DNA: TGTGCCACCAGAGGGGCGGCTGGGGGGCAGCCCCAGCATTTT
clone size: NA
D gene: NA
V gene: TRBV28
J gene: TRBJ1-5

CDR3 protein: CASSLGLAGANTGELFF
CDR3 DNA: TGTGCCAGCAGCTTGGGACTAGCGGGGGCCAACACCGGGGAGCTGTTTTTT
clone size: NA
D gene: TRBD2
V gene: TRBV5-4
J gene: TRBJ2-2

CDR3 protein: CASSLSVGQGSGAGEAFF
CDR3 DNA: TGCGCCAGCAGCTTAAGCGTCGGACAGGGATCGGGAGCGGGTGAAGCTTTCTTT
clone size: NA
D gene: TRBD1
V gene: TRBV5-1
J gene: TRBJ1-1

CDR3 protein: CASSFGQSGDEQFF
CDR3 DNA: TGTGCCAGCAGCTTCGGGCAAAGCGGTGATGAGCAGTTCTTC
clone size: NA
D gene: NA
V gene: TRBV7-9
J gene: TRBJ2-1

CDR3 protein: CANGRAEQYF
CDR3 DNA: TGTGCCAATGGCAGGGCCGAGCAGTACTTC
clone size: NA
D gene: NA
V gene: TRBV30
J gene: TRBJ2-7

CDR3 protein: CASSQDPMRLAQETQYF
CDR3 DNA: TGTGCCAGCAGCCAAGATCCAATGAGACTAGCTCAAGAGACCCAGTACTTC
clone size: NA
D gene: TRBD2
V gene: TRBV14
J gene: TRBJ2-5

CDR3 protein: CASILGTSGMLFF
CDR3 DNA: TGTGCCAGCATCCTAGGGACTAGCGGGATGCTGTTCTTC
clone size: NA
D gene: TRBD2
V gene: TRBV11-2
J gene: TRBJ2-1

CDR3 protein: CASSPAGGNTIYF
CDR3 DNA: TGTGCCAGCTCTCCTGCGGGAGGAAACACCATATATTTT
clone size: few
D gene: NA
V gene: TRBV28
J gene: TRBJ1-3

CDR3 protein: CASSIPDSTEAFF
CDR3 DNA: TGTGCCAGCAGCATTCCAGACAGCACTGAAGCTTTCTTT
clone size: once
D gene: NA
V gene: TRBV5-4
J gene: TRBJ1-1

CDR3 protein: CASSVQESTEAFF
CDR3 DNA: TGTGCCAGCAGCGTGCAAGAATCGACTGAAGCTTTCTTT
clone size: few
D gene: NA
V gene: TRBV25-1
J gene: TRBJ1-1

CDR3 protein: CSASGTGGLNTEAFF
CDR3 DNA: TGCAGCGCCTCCGGGACAGGGGGCTTGAACACTGAAGCTTTCTTT
clone size: NA
D gene: TRBD1
V gene: TRBV29-1
J gene: TRBJ1-1

CDR3 protein: CASSPPPPAINQPQHF
CDR3 DNA: TGTGCCAGCAGCCCGCCGCCCCCAGCCATTAATCAGCCCCAGCATTTT
clone size: NA
D gene: NA
V gene: TRBV7-7
J gene: TRBJ1-5

CDR3 protein: CAWSITDTQYF
CDR3 DNA: TGTGCCTGGAGTATCACAGATACGCAGTATTTT
clone size: NA
D gene: NA
V gene: TRBV30
J gene: TRBJ2-3

CDR3 protein: CSGMAGKIGTGELFF
CDR3 DNA: TGCAGCGGGATGGCAGGGAAAATCGGCACCGGGGAGCTGTTTTTT
clone size: NA
D gene: NA
V gene: TRBV29-1
J gene: TRBJ2-2

CDR3 protein: CASSERGAGSVATEAFF
CDR3 DNA: TGTGCCAGCAGTGAAAGAGGGGCAGGGTCGGTGGCAACTGAAGCTTTCTTT
clone size: NA
D gene: NA
V gene: TRBV6-1
J gene: TRBJ1-1

CDR3 protein: CSVARTSDNEQFF
CDR3 DNA: TGCAGCGTTGCTAGGACTAGCGACAATGAGCAGTTCTTC
clone size: NA
D gene: TRBD2
V gene: TRBV29-1
J gene: TRBJ2-1

CDR3 protein: CASSLAFGETQYF
CDR3 DNA: TGTGCCAGCAGCTTGGCGTTTGGAGAGACCCAGTACTTC
clone size: few
D gene: NA
V gene: TRBV5-4
J gene: TRBJ2-5

CDR3 protein: CASSFSNRTGLNQPQHF
CDR3 DNA: TGTGCCAGCAGCTTCTCTAACCGTACGGGGCTCAATCAGCCCCAGCATTTT
clone size: NA
D gene: NA
V gene: TRBV7-3
J gene: TRBJ1-5

CDR3 protein: CASSFEGGRAGELFF
CDR3 DNA: TGTGCCAGCAGCTTTGAGGGAGGGAGGGCCGGGGAGCTGTTTTTT
clone size: NA
D gene: TRBD2
V gene: TRBV9
J gene: TRBJ2-2

CDR3 protein: CASSYWTGRQETQYF
CDR3 DNA: TGCGCCAGCAGCTATTGGACAGGGCGCCAAGAGACCCAGTACTTC
clone size: once
D gene: TRBD1
V gene: TRBV5-1
J gene: TRBJ2-5

CDR3 protein: CASSLGSSGGYNEQFF
CDR3 DNA: TGTGCCAGCAGCTTAGGCTCTAGCGGGGGGTACAATGAGCAGTTCTTC
clone size: NA
D gene: TRBD2
V gene: TRBV11-2
J gene: TRBJ2-1

CDR3 protein: CASRDRLTTNEKLFF
CDR3 DNA: TGTGCCAGCAGAGACAGGCTTACAACTAATGAAAAACTGTTTTTT
clone size: NA
D gene: NA
V gene: TRBV6-5
J gene: TRBJ1-4

CDR3 protein: CASSPTSPTTSGYNEQFF
CDR3 DNA: TGCGCCAGCAGCCCCACTTCGCCCACGACTAGCGGATACAATGAGCAGTTCTTC
clone size: once
D gene: TRBD2
V gene: TRBV5-1
J gene: TRBJ2-1

CDR3 protein: CASSSQGSGETQYF
CDR3 DNA: TGTGCCAGCTCATCACAGGGAAGCGGGGAGACCCAGTACTTC
clone size: NA
D gene: NA
V gene: TRBV18
J gene: TRBJ2-5

CDR3 protein: CASSREKLFF
CDR3 DNA: TGTGCCAGCAGCCGTGAAAAACTGTTTTTT
clone size: once
D gene: NA
V gene: TRBV7-9
J gene: TRBJ1-4

CDR3 protein: CASSIEGRRYQETQYF
CDR3 DNA: TGTGCCAGTAGTATTGAAGGCCGACGGTACCAAGAGACCCAGTACTTC
clone size: NA
D gene: NA
V gene: TRBV19
J gene: TRBJ2-5

CDR3 protein: CAWSVQLAGHRSYNEQFF
CDR3 DNA: TGTGCCTGGAGTGTACAACTAGCGGGTCACAGGTCCTACAATGAGCAGTTCTTC
clone size: NA
D gene: TRBD2
V gene: TRBV30
J gene: TRBJ2-1

CDR3 protein: CASSYSPGNYGYTF
CDR3 DNA: TGTGCCAGCAGTTACTCTCCAGGAAACTATGGCTACACCTTC
clone size: NA
D gene: NA
V gene: TRBV6-5
J gene: TRBJ1-2

CDR3 protein: CASSSTVDYGYTF
CDR3 DNA: TGCGCCAGCAGCTCGACAGTTGACTATGGCTACACCTTC
clone size: NA
D gene: NA
V gene: TRBV5-1
J gene: TRBJ1-2

CDR3 protein: CAISEFARVYNSPLHF
CDR3 DNA: TGTGCCATCAGTGAGTTCGCCAGGGTTTATAATTCACCCCTCCACTTT
clone size: NA
D gene: NA
V gene: TRBV10-3
J gene: TRBJ1-6

CDR3 protein: CAISERGGPGTEAFF
CDR3 DNA: TGTGCCATCAGTGAGCGAGGAGGACCGGGCACTGAAGCTTTCTTT
clone size: NA
D gene: NA
V gene: TRBV10-3
J gene: TRBJ1-1

CDR3 protein: CASSSLSTGELFF
CDR3 DNA: TGTGCCAGCAGTTCACTAAGTACCGGGGAGCTGTTTTTT
clone size: NA
D gene: NA
V gene: TRBV7-3
J gene: TRBJ2-2

CDR3 protein: CASSPRKFGTYNEQFF
CDR3 DNA: TGTGCCAGCAGCCCCCGAAAGTTCGGCACCTACAATGAGCAGTTCTTC
clone size: NA
D gene: NA
V gene: TRBV5-5
J gene: TRBJ2-1